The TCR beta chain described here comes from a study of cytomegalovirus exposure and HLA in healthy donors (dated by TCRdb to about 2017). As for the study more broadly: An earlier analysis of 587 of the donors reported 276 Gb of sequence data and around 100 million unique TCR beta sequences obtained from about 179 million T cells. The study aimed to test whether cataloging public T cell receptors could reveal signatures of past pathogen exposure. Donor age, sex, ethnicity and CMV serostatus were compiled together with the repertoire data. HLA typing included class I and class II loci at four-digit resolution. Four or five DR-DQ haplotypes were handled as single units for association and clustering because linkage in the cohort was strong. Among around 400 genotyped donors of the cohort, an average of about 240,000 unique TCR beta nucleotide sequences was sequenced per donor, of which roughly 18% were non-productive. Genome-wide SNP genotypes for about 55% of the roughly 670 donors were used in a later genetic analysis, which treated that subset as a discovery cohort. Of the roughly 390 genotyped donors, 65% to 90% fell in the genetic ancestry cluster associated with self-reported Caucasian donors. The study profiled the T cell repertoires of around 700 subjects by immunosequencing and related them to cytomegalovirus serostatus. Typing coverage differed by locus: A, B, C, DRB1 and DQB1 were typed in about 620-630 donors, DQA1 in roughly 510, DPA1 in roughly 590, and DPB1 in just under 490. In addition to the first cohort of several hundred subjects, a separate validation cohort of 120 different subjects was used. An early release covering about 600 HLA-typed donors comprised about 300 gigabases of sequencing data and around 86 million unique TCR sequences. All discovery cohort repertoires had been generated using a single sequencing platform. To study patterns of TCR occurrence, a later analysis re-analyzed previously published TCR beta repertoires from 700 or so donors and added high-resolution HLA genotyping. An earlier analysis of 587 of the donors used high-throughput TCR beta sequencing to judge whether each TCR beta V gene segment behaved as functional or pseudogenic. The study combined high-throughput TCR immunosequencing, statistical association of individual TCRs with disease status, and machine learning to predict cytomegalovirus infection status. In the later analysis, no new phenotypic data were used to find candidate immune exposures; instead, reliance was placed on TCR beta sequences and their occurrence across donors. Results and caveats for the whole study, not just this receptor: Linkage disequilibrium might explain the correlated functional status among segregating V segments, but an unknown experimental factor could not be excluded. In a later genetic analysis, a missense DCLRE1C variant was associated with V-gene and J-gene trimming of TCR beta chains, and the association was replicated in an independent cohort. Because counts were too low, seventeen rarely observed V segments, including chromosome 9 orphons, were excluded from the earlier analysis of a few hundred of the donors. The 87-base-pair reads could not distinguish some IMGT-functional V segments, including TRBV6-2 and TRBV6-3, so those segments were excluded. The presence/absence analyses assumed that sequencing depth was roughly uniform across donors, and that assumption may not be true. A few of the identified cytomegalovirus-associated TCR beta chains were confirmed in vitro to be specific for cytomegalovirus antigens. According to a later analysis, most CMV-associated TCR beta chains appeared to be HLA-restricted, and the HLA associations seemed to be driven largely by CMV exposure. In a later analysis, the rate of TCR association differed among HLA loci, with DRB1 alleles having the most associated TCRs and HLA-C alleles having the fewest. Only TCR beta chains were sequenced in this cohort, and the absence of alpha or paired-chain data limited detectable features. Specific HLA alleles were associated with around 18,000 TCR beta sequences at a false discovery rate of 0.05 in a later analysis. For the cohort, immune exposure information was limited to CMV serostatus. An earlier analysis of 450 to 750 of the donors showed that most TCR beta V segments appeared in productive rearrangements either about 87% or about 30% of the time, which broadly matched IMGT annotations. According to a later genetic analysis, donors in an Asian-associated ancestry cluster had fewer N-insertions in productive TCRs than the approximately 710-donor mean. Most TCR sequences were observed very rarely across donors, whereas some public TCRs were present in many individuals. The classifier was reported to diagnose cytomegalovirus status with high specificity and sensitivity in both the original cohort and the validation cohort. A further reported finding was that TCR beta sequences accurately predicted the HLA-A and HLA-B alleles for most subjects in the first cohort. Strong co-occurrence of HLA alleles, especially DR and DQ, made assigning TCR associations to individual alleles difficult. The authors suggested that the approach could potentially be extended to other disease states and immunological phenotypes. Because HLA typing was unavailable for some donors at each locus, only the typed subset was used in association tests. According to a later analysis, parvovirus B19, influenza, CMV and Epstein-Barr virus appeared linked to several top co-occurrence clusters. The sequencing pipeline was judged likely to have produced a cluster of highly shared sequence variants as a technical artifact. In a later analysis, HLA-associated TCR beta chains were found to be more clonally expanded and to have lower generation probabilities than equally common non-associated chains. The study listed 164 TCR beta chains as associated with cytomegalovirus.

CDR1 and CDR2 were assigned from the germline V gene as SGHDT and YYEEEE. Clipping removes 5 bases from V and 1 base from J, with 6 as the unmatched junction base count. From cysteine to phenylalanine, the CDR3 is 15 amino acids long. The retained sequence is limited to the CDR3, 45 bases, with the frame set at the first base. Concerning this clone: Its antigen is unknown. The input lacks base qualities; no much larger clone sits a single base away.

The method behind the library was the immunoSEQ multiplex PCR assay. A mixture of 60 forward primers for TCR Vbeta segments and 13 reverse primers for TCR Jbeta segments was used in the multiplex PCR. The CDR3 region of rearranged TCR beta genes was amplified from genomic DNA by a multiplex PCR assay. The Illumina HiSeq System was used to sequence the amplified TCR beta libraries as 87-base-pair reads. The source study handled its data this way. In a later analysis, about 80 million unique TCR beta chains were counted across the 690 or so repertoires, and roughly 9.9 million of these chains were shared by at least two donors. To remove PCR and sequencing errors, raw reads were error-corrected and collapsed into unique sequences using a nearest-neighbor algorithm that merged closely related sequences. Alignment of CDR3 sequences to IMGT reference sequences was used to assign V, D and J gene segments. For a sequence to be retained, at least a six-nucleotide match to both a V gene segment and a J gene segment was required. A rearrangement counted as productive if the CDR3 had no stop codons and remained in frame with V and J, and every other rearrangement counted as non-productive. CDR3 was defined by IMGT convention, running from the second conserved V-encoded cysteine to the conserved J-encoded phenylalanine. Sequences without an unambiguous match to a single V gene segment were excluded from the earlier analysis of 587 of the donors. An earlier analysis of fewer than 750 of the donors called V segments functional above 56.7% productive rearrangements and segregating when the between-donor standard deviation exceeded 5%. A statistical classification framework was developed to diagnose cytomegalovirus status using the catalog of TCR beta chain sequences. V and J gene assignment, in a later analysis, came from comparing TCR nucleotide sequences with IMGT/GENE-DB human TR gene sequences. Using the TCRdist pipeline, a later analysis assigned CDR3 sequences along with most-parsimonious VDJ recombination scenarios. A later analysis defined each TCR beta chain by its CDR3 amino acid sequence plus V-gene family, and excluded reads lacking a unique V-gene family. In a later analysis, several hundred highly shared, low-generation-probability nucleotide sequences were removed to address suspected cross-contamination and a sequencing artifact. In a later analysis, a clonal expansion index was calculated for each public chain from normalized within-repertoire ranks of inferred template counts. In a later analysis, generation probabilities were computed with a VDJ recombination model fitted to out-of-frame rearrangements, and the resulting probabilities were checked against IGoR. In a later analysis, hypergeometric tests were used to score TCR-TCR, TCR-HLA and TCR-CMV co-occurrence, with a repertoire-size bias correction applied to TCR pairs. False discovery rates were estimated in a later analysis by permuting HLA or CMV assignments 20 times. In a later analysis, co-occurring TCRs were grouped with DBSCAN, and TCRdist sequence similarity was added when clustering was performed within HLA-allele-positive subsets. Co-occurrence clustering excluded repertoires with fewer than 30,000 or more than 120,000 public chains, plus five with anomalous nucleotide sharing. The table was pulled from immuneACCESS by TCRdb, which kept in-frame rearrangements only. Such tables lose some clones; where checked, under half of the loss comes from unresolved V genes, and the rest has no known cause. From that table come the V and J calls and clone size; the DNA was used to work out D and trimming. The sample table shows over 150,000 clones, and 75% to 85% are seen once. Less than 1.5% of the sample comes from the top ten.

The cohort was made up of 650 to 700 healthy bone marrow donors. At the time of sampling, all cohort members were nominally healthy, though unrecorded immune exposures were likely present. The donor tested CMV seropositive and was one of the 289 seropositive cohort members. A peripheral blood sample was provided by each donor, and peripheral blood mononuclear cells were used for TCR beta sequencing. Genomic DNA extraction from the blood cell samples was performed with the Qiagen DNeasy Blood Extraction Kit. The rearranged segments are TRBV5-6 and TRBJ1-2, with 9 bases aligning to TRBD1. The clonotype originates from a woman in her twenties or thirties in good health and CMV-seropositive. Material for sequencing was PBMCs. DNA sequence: TGTGCCAGCAGGTTCCCGGGACAGGGTAACTATGGCTACACCTTC. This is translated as CASRFPGQGNYGYTF.